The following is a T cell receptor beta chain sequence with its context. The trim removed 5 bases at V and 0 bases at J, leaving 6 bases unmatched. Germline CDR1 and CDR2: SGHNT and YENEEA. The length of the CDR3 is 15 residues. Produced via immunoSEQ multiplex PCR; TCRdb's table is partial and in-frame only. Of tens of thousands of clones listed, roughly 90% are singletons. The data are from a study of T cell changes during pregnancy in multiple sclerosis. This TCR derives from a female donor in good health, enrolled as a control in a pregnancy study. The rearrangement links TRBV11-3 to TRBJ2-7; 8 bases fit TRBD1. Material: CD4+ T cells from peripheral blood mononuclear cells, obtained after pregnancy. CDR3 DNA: TGTGCCAGCAGCCCCTCCGGGACAGGCTCCTACGAGCAGTACTTC. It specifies CASSPSGTGSYEQYF.